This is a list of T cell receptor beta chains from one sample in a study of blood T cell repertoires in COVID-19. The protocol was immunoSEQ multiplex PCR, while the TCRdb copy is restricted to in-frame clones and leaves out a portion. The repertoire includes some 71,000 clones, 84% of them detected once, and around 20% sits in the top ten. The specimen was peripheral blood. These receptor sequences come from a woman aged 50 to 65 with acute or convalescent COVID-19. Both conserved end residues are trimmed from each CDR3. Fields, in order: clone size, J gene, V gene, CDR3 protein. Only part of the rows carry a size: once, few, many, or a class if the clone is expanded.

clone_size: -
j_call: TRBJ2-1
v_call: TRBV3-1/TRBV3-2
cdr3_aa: ASSPKRQGNEQF

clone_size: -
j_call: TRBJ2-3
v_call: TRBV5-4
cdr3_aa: ASSSGTTSTDTQY

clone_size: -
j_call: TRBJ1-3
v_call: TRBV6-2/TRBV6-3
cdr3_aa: ASSPQGNTIY

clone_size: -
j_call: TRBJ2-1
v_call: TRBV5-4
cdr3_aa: ASSLALSEQF

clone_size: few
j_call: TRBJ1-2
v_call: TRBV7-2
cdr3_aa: ASSSTAGSGGYT

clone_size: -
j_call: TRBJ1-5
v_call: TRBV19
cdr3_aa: ASAGSGGVFNQPQH

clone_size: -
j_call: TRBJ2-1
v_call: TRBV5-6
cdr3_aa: ASSSDSGRANEQF

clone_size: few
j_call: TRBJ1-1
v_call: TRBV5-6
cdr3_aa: ASSRGGSAF

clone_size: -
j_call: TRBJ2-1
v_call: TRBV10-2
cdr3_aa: ASSKERQQF

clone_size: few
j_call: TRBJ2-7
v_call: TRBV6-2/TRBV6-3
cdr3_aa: ASSYSRGLAGYEQY

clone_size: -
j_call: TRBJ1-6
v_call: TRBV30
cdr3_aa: AWGDSSYNSPLH

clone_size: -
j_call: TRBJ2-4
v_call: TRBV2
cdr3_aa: ASSPLAGGGNIQY

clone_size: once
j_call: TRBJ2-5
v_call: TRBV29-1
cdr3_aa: SVERQETQY

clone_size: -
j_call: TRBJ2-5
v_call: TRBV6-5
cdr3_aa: ARRQPYQETQY

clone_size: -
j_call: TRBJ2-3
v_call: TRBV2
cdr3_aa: ASIRMASGQY

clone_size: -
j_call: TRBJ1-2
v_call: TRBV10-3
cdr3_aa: AIRGTGRADGYT

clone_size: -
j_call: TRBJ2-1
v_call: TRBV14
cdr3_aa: ASSRRLGGSISLSSYNEQF

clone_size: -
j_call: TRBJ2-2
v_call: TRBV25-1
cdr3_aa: ASSENTGTGGTGELF

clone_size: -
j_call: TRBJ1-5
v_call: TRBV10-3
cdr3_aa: AISEAGSRQPQH

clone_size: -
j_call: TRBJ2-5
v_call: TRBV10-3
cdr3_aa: AISGSRGGPETQY

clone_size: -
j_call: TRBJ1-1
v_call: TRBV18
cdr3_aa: ASSRDRVENTEAF

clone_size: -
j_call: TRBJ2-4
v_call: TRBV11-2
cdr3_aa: ASSSGGTKNIQY

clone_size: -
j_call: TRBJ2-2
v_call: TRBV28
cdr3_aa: ASSPIPGLAGGRTGELF

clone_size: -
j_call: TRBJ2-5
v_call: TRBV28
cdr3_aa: ASLSPGQSLQETQY

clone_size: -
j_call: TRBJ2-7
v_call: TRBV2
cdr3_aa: ASSGKRFEQY

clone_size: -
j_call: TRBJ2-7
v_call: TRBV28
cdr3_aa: ASRGSGRYEQY

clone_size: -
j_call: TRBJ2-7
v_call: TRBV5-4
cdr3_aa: ASSLGLADSYEQY

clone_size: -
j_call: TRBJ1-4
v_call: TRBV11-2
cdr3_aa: ASSLSGPGTENEKLF

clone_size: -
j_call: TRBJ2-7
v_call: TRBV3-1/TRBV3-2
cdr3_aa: ASSQVRLGDTYEQY

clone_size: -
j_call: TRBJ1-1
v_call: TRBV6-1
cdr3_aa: ASSETGTGRTEAF

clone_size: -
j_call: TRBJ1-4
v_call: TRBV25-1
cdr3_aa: ASSELGAREKLF

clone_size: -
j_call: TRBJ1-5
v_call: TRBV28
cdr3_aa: ASSLWGTGGFRSNQPQH

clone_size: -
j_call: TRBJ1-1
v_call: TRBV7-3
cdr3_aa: ASSFQKNTEAF

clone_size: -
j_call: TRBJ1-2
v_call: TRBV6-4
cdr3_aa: ASSDGLNYGYT

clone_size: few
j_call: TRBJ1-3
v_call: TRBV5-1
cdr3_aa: ASSLAGSSGNTIY

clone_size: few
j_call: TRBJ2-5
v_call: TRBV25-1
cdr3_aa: ASSQRWGGPGSETQY

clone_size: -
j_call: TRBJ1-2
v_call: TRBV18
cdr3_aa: ASSPEGYGGYT

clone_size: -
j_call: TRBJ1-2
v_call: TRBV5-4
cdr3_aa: ASSLDRDFGYT

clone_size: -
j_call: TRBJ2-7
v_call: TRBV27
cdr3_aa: ASSSERLAGNPYYEQY

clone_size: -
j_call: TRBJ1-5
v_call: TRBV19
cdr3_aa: ASSAYGVSQPQH

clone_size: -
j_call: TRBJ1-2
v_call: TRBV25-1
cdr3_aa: ASSGLGPHGNYGYT

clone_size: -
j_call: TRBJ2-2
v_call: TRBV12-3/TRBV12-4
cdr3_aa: ASSLTEAGELF

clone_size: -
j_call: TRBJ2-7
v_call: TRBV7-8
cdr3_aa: ASSSGTSSRSFSYEQY

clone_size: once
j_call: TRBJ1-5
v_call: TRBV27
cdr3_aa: ASGVAGRQPQH

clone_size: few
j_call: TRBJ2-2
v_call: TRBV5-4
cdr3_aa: ASSLGPGVGGELF

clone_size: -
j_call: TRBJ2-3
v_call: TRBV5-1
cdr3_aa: ASSLSTPNTQY

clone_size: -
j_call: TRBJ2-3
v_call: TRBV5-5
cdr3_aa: ASSPTGDTQY

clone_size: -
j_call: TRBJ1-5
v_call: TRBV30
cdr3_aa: AWSVNSNQPQH

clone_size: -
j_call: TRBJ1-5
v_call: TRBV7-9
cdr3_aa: ASTRGNSNQPQH

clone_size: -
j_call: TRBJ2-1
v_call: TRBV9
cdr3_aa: ASSTSSGLPTYNEQF

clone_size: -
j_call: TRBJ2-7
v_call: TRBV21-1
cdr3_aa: ASSKDLSQTGGLD

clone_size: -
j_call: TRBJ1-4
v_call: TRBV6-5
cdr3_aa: ASSYGTAQGEKLF

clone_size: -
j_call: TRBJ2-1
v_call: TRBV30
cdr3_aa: AWSVLSGVALYNEQF

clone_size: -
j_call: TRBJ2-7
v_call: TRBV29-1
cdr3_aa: SVELRAASVPYEQY

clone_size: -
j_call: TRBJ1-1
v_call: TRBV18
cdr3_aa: ASSPTGSFEAF

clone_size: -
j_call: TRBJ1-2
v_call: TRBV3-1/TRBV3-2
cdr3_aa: ASSQGYRERYGYT

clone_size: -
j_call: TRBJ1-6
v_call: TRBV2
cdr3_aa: ASIPDRGTIV